The clone carrying this T cell receptor beta chain was seen only once. This CDR3 has 12 residues. Trimming stripped 5 bases from V and 2 bases from J, with 6 bases between. The germline V gene has CDR1 MNHNY and CDR2 SVGAGI (reference sequence). These data are taken from a study of OX40 agonist ivuxolimab in advanced cancers. Overall study: Anti-PD-1, anti-PD-L1 or anti-CTLA-4 therapy given earlier was allowed, and 40% had some.

Profiling relied on immunoSEQ multiplex PCR, and the TCRdb table lists in-frame clones only, not all of them. The data contain over 80,000 clones, roughly nine tenths of them seen just once; the ten biggest clones take up 0.82%. The rearrangement joins TRBV6-6 to TRBJ1-2; D not certain. The specimen was CD4+ or CD8+ T cells sorted from blood, collected in a trial of the OX40 agonist ivuxolimab. The receptor comes from an adult with an advanced solid tumor such as melanoma, head and neck, liver or kidney cancer. The DNA of the CDR3 is TGTGCCAGCAGTGACCCCAACTATGGCTACACCTTC. Amino acid sequence: CASSDPNYGYTF.